This T cell receptor beta chain emerged from a study of cytomegalovirus exposure and HLA in healthy donors. Amplification used 60 Vbeta primers and 13 Jbeta primers. TCRdb's table, derived via immunoSEQ multiplex PCR, lists solely in-frame clones and lacks some. This table holds some 150,000 clones, approximately 80% found once. The V gene lost 3 bases and the J gene lost 1 base, with 9 bases spanning the gap. CDR1 is SGHVS, CDR2 FQNEAQ, per germline. The CDR3 runs to 15 residues. Sample: PBMCs. This receptor was taken from a female donor in good health and CMV-seropositive. The J gene is TRBJ2-2, the V gene TRBV7-8; the D gene is possibly TRBD1 (5 bases). The CDR3 reads CASSLQGRNTGELFF. The CDR3 DNA reads TGTGCCAGCAGCTTGCAGGGCCGGAACACCGGGGAGCTGTTTTTT. The full variable domain, completed using reference TRBV7-8 and TRBJ2-2, is GAGVSQSPRYKVAKRGQDVALRCDPISGHVSLFWYQQALGQGPEFLTYFQNEAQLDKSGLPSDRFFAERPEGSVSTLKIQRTQQEDSAVYLCASSLQGRNTGELFFGEGSRLTVL.